The 8 T cell receptor beta chains given below trace back to one sample, sequenced in a study of T cells after yellow fever vaccination. TCRdb re-derived calls from the 5' RACE reads in MiXCR, one entry per CDR3 protein. The repertoire holds hundreds of thousands of distinct CDR3 sequences, with roughly 14% as singletons. The source material was PBMCs, sampled on the day of the yellow fever booster vaccination. Receptor source: a man aged 25 to 40 who received the YFV17D yellow fever vaccine.

The J gene is TRBJ2-7, the V gene TRBV12-3 or TRBV12-4; TRBD1 matches at 7 bases. This CDR3 comprises 12 residues. The junction had 4 bases not matched to a gene; V was cut back by 6 bases and J by 5 bases. The CDR3, as DNA: TGTGCCAGCAGCGACAGGGTTGACGAGCAGTACTTC. Its translation is CASSDRVDEQYF.

This clonotype showed up just a few times. The V gene is TRBV9, the J gene TRBJ2-3; D gene uncertain. The CDR3 has 14 residues. The germline V and J ends were trimmed by 2 bases and 3 bases, with 10 bases remaining between them. Per germline, CDR1 SGDLS and CDR2 YYNGEE. CDR3 DNA sequence: TGTGCCAGCAGCGTTGCGGTTGTGACAGATACGCAGTATTTT. Residues: CASSVAVVTDTQYF.

CDR3 sequence (DNA): TGTGCCAGCAGAGTAATGGGGAGGGGTCCCTACGAGCAGTACTTC. Protein product: CASRVMGRGPYEQYF. V and J are TRBV27 and TRBJ2-7, with 7 bases fitting TRBD2. CDR1 and CDR2 from the germline V gene are MNHEY and SMNVEV (reference sequence). This CDR3 is built from 15 residues. J gave up 2 bases and V 6 bases, and 10 bases lay outside the gene matches.

A few counts support this clonotype. V gene TRBV14 combines with J gene TRBJ2-2; 13 bases are a match to TRBD2. The V gene's germline CDR1 is SGHDN and CDR2 FVKESK. V lost 1 base, J lost 5 bases, and 4 bases stayed unmatched. There are 17 residues in the CDR3. The CDR3 nucleotides read TGTGCCAGCAGCCAAGGACTAGCGGGGGGCGGAACCGGGGAGCTGTTTTTT. Translation: CASSQGLAGGGTGELFF.

This clonotype occurred a few times. The chain has TRBV27 and TRBJ2-7; 11 bases line up with TRBD2. This CDR3 contains 18 residues. Germline V gene data show CDR1 as MNHEY and CDR2 as SMNVEV (reference sequence). J lost 4 bases, V lost 4 bases, and 15 bases had no gene match. The CDR3 nucleotides are TGTGCCAGCAGTTCCCCACTTCATAGCGGGAGGGCCTTATACGAGCAGTACTTC. Amino acid sequence: CASSSPLHSGRALYEQYF.

This clonotype was observed a few times. This chain links TRBV7-8 with TRBJ2-1; D might be TRBD1 or TRBD2, each matching 5 bases. Germline CDR1 and CDR2: SGHVS and FQNEAQ. Trimming removed 5 bases at V and 15 bases at J, with 17 bases between. CDR3 length: 12 residues. The CDR3 spells CASSRRGEIGFF. CDR3 bases: TGTGCCAGCAGCCGACGGGGCGAGATTGGGTTCTTC.

This clonotype has only a few counts. The chain links TRBV28 to TRBJ2-1; D tentatively fits TRBD1 or TRBD2 (5 bases each). V lost 3 bases and J lost 4, with 10 bases in between. CDR1 and CDR2 from the germline V gene are MDHEN and SYDVKM. This CDR3 contains 14 residues. CDR3 nucleotides: TGTGCCAGCAGTTTCGGGACCGAGTACAATGAGCAGTTCTTC. It translates to CASSFGTEYNEQFF.

This clonotype showed up just a few times. An end of the junction differs from the germline gene, which may be a read error. The J gene is TRBJ2-5, the V gene TRBV7-7; D is possibly TRBD1 (6 bases). CDR3 length: 15 residues. CDR1 SSHAT and CDR2 FNYEAQ come from the germline V gene (reference sequence). The CDR3 reads CASSLDSGPQETQYF. The CDR3, as DNA: TGTGCTAGCAGCCTGGACAGCGGACCCCAAGAGACCCAGTACTTC.